This T cell receptor beta chain was sequenced during a study of CD8+ T cells in alopecia areata. Broader study findings: Clonality was higher in lesional than normal scalp, especially in alopecia totalis/universalis. Possibly because of HLA-related factors, TCR sharing was less clear across patients than in mice.

Alopecia areata patients gave lesional scalp punch biopsies and peripheral blood samples. Cell sorting on a FACSAria was used to separate CD4+ and CD8+ T cells from the PBMCs. Germline loops: CDR1 SEHNR, CDR2 FQNEAQ (reference sequence). The V segment lost 5 bases and the J segment 7 bases; nucleotides outside the gene matches: 7. The CDR3 has 14 amino acids. cDNA reverse transcribed from extracted RNA served as the sequencing template. Some clones are missing from TCRdb's copy, which holds only in-frame ones; the method was immunoSEQ multiplex PCR. The table lists 25,000 to 35,000 clones, around 62% of them singletons. Comment on this clone: The antigen remains unidentified.

The sequenced sample consisted of NKG2D-high CD8+ T cells sorted from blood. The receptor's source is a human donor with alopecia areata. This chain joins TRBV7-9 and TRBJ1-4, with 7 bases aligning to TRBD1. The CDR3 DNA is TGTGCCAGCAGCCCTACAGGGGACAGTGAAAAACTGTTTTTT. It specifies CASSPTGDSEKLFF.